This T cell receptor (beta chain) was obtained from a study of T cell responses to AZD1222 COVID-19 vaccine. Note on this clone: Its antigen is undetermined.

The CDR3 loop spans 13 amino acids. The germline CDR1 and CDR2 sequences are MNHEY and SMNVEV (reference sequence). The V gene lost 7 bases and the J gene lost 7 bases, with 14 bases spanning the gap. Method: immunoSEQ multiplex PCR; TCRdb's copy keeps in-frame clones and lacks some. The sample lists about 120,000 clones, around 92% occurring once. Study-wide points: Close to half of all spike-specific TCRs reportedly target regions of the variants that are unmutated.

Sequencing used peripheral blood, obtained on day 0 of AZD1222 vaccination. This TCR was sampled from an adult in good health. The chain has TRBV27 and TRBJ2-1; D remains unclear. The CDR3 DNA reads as TGTGCCAGCATCTCACTGGTGGGGAATGAGCAGTTCTTC. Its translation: CASISLVGNEQFF.